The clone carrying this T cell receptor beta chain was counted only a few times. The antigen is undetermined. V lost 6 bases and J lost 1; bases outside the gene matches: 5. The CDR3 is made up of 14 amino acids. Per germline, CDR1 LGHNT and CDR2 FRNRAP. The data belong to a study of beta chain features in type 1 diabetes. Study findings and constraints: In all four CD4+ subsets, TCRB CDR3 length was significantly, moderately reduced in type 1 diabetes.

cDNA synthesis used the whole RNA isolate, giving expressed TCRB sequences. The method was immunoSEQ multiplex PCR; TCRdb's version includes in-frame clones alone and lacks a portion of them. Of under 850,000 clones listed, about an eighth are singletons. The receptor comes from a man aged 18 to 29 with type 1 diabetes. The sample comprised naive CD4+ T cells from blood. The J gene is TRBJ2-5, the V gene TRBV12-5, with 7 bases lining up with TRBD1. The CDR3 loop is CASGRDSIQETQYF. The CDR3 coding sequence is TGTGCTAGTGGCCGGGACAGTATCCAAGAGACCCAGTACTTC.